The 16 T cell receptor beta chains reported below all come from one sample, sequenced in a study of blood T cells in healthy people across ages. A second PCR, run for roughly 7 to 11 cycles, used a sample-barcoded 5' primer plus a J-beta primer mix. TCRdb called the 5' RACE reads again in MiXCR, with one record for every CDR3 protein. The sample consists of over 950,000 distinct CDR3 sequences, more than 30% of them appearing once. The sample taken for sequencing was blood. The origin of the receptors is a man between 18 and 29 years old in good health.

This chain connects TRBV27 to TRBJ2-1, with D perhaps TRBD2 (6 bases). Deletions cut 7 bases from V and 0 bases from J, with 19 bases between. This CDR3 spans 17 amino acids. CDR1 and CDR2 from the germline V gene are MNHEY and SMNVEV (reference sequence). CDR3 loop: CASTPTGARSSYNEQFF. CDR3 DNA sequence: TGTGCCAGCACTCCTACGGGAGCCAGGAGCTCCTACAATGAGCAGTTCTTC.

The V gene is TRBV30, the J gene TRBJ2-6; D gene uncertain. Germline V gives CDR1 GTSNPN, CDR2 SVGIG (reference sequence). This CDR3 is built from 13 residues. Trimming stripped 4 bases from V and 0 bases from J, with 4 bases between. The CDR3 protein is CAWITSGANVLTF. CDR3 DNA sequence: TGTGCCTGGATTACCTCTGGGGCCAACGTCCTGACTTTC.

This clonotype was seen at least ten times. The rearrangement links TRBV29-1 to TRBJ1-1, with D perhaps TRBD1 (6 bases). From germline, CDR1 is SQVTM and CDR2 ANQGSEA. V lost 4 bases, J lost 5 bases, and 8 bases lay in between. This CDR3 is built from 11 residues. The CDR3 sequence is CSVARGTEAFF. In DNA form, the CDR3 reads TGCAGCGTTGCCAGGGGAACTGAAGCTTTCTTT.

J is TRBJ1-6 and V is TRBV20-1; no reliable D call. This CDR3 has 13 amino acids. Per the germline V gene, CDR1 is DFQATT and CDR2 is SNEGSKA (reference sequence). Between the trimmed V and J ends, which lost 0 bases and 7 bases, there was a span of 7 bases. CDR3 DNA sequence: TGCAGTGCTAGAGATTCGGGGAATTCACCCCTCCACTTT. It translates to CSARDSGNSPLHF.

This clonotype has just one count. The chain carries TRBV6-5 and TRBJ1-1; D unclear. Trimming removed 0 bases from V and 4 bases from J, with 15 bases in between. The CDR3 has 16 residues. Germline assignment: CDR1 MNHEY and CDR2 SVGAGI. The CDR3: CASSYSTVLRGTEAFF. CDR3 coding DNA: TGTGCCAGCAGTTACTCTACAGTCTTACGGGGCACTGAAGCTTTCTTT.

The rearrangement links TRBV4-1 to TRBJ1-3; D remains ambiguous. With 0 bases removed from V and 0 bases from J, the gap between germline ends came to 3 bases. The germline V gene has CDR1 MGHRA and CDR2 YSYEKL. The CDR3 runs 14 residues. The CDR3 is CASSQDPSGNTIYF. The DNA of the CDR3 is TGCGCCAGCAGCCAAGATCCCTCTGGAAACACCATATATTTT.

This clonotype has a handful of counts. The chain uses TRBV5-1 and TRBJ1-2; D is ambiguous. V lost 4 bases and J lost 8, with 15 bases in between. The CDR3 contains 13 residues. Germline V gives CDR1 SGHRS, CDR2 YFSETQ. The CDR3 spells CASSVVPEDGYTF. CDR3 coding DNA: TGCGCCAGCAGCGTGGTGCCGGAGGACGGCTACACCTTC.

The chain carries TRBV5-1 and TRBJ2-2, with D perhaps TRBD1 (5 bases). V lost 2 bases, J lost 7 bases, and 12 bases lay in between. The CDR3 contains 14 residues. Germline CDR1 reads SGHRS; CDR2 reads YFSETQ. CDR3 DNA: TGCGCCAGCAGCTTTACCCAGGGTGGCGGGGAGCTGTTTTTT. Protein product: CASSFTQGGGELFF. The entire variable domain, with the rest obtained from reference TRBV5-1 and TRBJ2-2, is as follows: KAGVTQTPRYLIKTRGQQVTLSCSPISGHRSVSWYQQTPGQGLQFLFEYFSETQRNKGNFPGRFSGRQFSNSRSEMNVSTLELGDSALYLCASSFTQGGGELFFGEGSRLTVL.

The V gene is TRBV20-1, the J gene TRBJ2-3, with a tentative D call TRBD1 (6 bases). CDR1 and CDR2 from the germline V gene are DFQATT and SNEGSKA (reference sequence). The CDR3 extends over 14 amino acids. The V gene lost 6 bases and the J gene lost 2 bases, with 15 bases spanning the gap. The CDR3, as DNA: TGCAGTGCGAGGGACACCGGGAACACAGATACGCAGTATTTT. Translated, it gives CSARDTGNTDTQYF.

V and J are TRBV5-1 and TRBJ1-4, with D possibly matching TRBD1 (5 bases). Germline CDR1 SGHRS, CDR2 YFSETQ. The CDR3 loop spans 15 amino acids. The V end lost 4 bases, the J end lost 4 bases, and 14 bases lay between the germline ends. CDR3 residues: CASSTLGTDNEKLFF. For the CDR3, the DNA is TGCGCCAGCAGCACCCTCGGGACGGATAATGAAAAACTGTTTTTT.

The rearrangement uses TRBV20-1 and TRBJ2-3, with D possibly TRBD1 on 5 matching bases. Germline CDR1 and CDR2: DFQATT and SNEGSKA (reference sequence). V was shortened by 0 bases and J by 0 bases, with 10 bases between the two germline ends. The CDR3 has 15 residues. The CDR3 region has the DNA TGCAGTGCTAGAGATACGACAGTAAGCACAGATACGCAGTATTTT. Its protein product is CSARDTTVSTDTQYF.

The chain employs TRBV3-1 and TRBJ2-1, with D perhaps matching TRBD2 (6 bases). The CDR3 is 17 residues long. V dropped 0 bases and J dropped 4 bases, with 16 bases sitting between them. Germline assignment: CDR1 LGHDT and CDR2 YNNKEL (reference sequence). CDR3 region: CASSQERSGLAYNEQFF. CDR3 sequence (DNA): TGTGCCAGCAGCCAAGAACGTTCGGGACTTGCATACAATGAGCAGTTCTTC.

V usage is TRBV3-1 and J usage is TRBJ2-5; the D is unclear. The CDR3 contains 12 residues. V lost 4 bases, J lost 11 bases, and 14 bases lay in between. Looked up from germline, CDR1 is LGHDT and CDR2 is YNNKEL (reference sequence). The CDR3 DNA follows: TGTGCCAGCAGCCTCATTGAACTGGGGCAGTACTTC. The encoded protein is CASSLIELGQYF.

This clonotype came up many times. In nucleotides, the CDR3 is TGCAGCGTTGATGCGGGACAGGGGGCTTGGGACACTGAAGCTTTCTTT. Its protein product is CSVDAGQGAWDTEAFF. The chain recombines TRBV29-1 with TRBJ1-1, with 12 positions matching TRBD1. CDR1 and CDR2 from the germline V gene are SQVTM and ANQGSEA. The CDR3 extends over 16 amino acids. J was trimmed by 3 bases and V by 3 bases; bases with no gene match: 8.

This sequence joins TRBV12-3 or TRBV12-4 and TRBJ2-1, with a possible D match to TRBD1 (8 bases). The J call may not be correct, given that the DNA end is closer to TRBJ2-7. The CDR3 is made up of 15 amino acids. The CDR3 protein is CASSTGGGIYNEQYF. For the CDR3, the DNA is TGTGCCAGCAGTACAGGGGGGGGGATCTACAATGAGCAGTACTTC.

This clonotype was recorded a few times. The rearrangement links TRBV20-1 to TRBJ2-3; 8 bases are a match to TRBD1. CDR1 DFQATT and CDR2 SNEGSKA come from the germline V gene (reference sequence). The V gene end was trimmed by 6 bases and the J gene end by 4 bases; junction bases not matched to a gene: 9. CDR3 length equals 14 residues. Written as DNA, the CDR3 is TGCAGTGCACGATGGACACAGGGGGCAGATACGCAGTATTTT. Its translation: CSARWTQGADTQYF.